These 17 T cell receptor beta chains originate from one sample sequenced in a study of T cells in Graves' hyperthyroidism and ophthalmopathy. There were TCR beta CDR3 regions amplified from RNA transcripts. Researchers ran a first-round RT-PCR on the TCR CDR3 using the HTBI primer set. In TCRdb, the multiplex PCR reads were re-called with MiXCR into one record per CDR3 protein. The sample consists of around 600,000 distinct CDR3 sequences, roughly 14% of them appearing once. The source material was blood. The receptors come from a woman in her 50s with Graves' ophthalmopathy.

This chain connects TRBV28 to TRBJ1-1, with a weak D call TRBD1 (5 bases). CDR3 length equals 16 residues. The germline CDR1 and CDR2 sequences are MDHEN and SYDVKM. Trimming pared 1 base from V and 5 bases from J, leaving 17 bases between. CDR3 in DNA: TGTGCCAGCAGTTTATACCGCACCGGTCGGGGGACTGAAGCTTTCTTT. Amino acid sequence: CASSLYRTGRGTEAFF.

The rearrangement joins TRBV14 to TRBJ2-3, with a possible D match to TRBD1 (5 bases). Germline loops: CDR1 SGHDN, CDR2 FVKESK. The CDR3 is made up of 15 amino acids. V was clipped by 5 bases and J by 1 base, with 13 bases between them. This chain's CDR3 is CASSGHRAGTDTQYF. The CDR3 region has the DNA TGTGCCAGCAGCGGACATAGAGCCGGCACAGATACGCAGTATTTT.

This clonotype was detected only a few times. This sequence may be a read error, since a much larger clone differs from it by one base. The chain recombines TRBV6-9 with TRBJ2-7; no definite D call. This CDR3 is 13 amino acids long. Germline CDR1 is MNHGY and CDR2 is SVAAGI. The CDR3 sequence: CANSYQESYEQYF. CDR3 in DNA: TGTGCCAACAGTTACCAGGAGTCCTACGAGCAGTACTTC.

This clonotype has at least ten counts. The rearrangement uses TRBV5-1 and TRBJ1-1; 11 bases match TRBD1. Trimming at V came to 0 bases and at J to 10 bases, leaving 11 bases not matched to a gene. The CDR3 extends over 16 amino acids. CDR1 and CDR2 (germline): SGHRS, YFSETQ. The CDR3 protein is CASSLETGQGAAAAFF. In DNA form, the CDR3 reads TGCGCCAGCAGCTTGGAAACTGGACAGGGGGCCGCCGCAGCTTTCTTT. Looking up the rest from reference TRBV5-1 and TRBJ1-1 gives the full variable domain: KAGVTQTPRYLIKTRGQQVTLSCSPISGHRSVSWYQQTPGQGLQFLFEYFSETQRNKGNFPGRFSGRQFSNSRSEMNVSTLELGDSALYLCASSLETGQGAAAAFFGQGTRLTVV.

In this sample, this clonotype turned up many times. The chain couples TRBV28 to TRBJ2-6; D unresolved. The V end was cut by 6 bases, the J end by 0 bases, with 12 bases between. Germline V CDR1 and CDR2: MDHEN, SYDVKM. The CDR3 loop spans 16 amino acids. CDR3 amino acids: CASRGTQISGANVLTF. CDR3 in DNA: TGTGCCAGCAGAGGCACCCAAATCTCTGGGGCCAACGTCCTGACTTTC. The full variable domain, rest sourced from reference TRBV28 and TRBJ2-6, is DVKVTQSSRYLVKRTGEKVFLECVQDMDHENMFWYRQDPGLGLRLIYFSYDVKMKEKGDIPEGYSVSREKKERFSLILESASTNQTSMYLCASRGTQISGANVLTFGAGSRLTVL.

This chain links TRBV18 with TRBJ2-7; weak D call: TRBD1 (6 bases). The V gene's germline CDR1 is KGHSH and CDR2 LQKENI. CDR3 length: 15 amino acids. Deletions cut 0 bases from V and 4 bases from J, with 13 bases between. The CDR3 loop reads CASSPPGRGAYEQYF. CDR3 DNA sequence: TGTGCCAGCTCACCACCGGGCAGGGGTGCGTACGAGCAGTACTTC.

The genes are TRBV6-1 and TRBJ2-3; D is unresolved. The CDR3 totals 16 residues. CDR1 and CDR2 from the germline V gene are MNHNS and SASEGT. The V end was cut by 3 bases, the J end by 3 bases, with 16 bases between. The CDR3 protein is CASSEWVGSGTDTQYF. Here the CDR3 DNA reads TGTGCCAGCAGTGAGTGGGTGGGTTCTGGGACAGATACGCAGTATTTT.

On this clonotype: This clone may be a read error of a much larger clone one base away. It is likely a read error, because the conserved phenylalanine at the end of the CDR3 is missing. J is TRBJ1-6 and V is TRBV24-1, with 7 bases identical to TRBD1. The CDR3 extends over 14 amino acids. Germline CDR1 and CDR2: KGHDR and SFDVKD. The junction had 3 bases not matched to a gene; V was cut back by 4 bases and J by 7 bases. CDR3: CATSDGTVNSPLHL. CDR3 in DNA: TGTGCCACCAGTGACGGGACAGTAAATTCACCCCTCCACTTA.

V and J are TRBV12-3 or TRBV12-4 and TRBJ1-2, with 8 nucleotides matching TRBD1. J gave up 4 bases and V 0 bases, and 13 bases lay outside the gene matches. The CDR3 loop spans 18 amino acids. CDR3 residues: CASSLATVAGGFGYGYTF. Written as DNA, the CDR3 is TGTGCCAGCAGTTTAGCGACTGTGGCAGGGGGCTTCGGCTATGGCTACACCTTC.

This clonotype was recorded many times. This chain connects TRBV20-1 to TRBJ2-4; 8 bases map to TRBD2. Germline lookup yields CDR1 DFQATT and CDR2 SNEGSKA (reference sequence). With 3 bases clipped from V and 4 bases from J, the junction kept 8 bases outside the gene matches. This CDR3 region has 15 residues. The CDR3 is CSASSSGGSKNIQYF. The CDR3 nucleotides read TGCAGTGCTAGTTCCTCGGGGGGGTCTAAAAACATTCAGTACTTC.

Ten or more counts support this clonotype. The rearrangement joins TRBV20-1 to TRBJ2-1; 8 bases align to TRBD1. Germline V lookup: CDR1 DFQATT, CDR2 SNEGSKA (reference sequence). This CDR3 has 13 residues. The ends lost 6 bases at V and 4 bases at J; junction bases unmatched: 5. CDR3 residues: CSATDRVYNEQFF. CDR3 bases: TGCAGTGCAACGGACAGGGTATACAATGAGCAGTTCTTC.

The chain recombines TRBV19 with TRBJ2-2, with D hard to call. Germline lookup yields CDR1 LNHDA and CDR2 SQIVND (reference sequence). V gave up 3 bases and J gave up 7 bases, with 9 bases separating them. The CDR3 totals 13 residues. CDR3 coding DNA: TGTGCCAGTAGTATTAAGGTGGACGGGGAGCTGTTTTTT. This sequence encodes CASSIKVDGELFF.

In its sample, this clonotype was seen many times. The V gene is TRBV6-1, the J gene TRBJ2-5; TRBD2 matches 10 bases. V shed 2 bases, J shed 1 base, and the junction held 7 bases outside the gene matches. This CDR3 comprises 17 residues. Looked up from germline, CDR1 is MNHNS and CDR2 is SASEGT. The chain's CDR3 is CASSEPSGRERQETQYF. CDR3 in DNA: TGTGCCAGCAGTGAACCTAGCGGGAGAGAACGCCAAGAGACCCAGTACTTC.

The gene calls are TRBV24-1 and TRBJ2-1; TRBD2 agrees at 14 bases. This CDR3 contains 15 residues. Germline V gives CDR1 KGHDR, CDR2 SFDVKD. The V segment lost 0 bases and the J segment 10 bases; nucleotides outside the gene matches: 1. The CDR3 reads CATSDLRTSGREQFF. Here the CDR3 DNA reads TGTGCCACCAGTGATTTGCGGACTAGCGGGAGGGAGCAGTTCTTC.

At least ten counts were recorded for this clonotype. The chain has TRBV5-1 and TRBJ1-6; D is undetermined. Germline CDR1 reads SGHRS; CDR2 reads YFSETQ. This CDR3 comprises 14 residues. Trimming stripped 0 bases from V and 7 bases from J, with 8 bases between. DNA of the CDR3: TGCGCCAGCAGCTTGGACCAGCCGAATTCACCCCTCCACTTT. Translation gives CASSLDQPNSPLHF.

This clonotype showed up just a few times. J is TRBJ2-1 and V is TRBV6-1; 9 positions agree with TRBD1. This CDR3 region has 15 residues. The germline V gene encodes CDR1 MNHNS and CDR2 SASEGT. Trimming at V came to 4 bases and at J to 7 bases, leaving 8 bases not matched to a gene. CDR3 in amino acids: CASSGPGQGWNEQFF. The CDR3 DNA reads TGTGCCAGCAGTGGACCGGGACAGGGATGGAATGAGCAGTTCTTC.

The table lists this clonotype with many counts. The chain couples TRBV12-3 or TRBV12-4 to TRBJ1-5; TRBD1 matches 9 bases. The CDR3 consists of 15 residues. The V segment lost 3 bases and the J segment 4 bases; nucleotides outside the gene matches: 4. The CDR3 here is CASSFRGQGNQPQHF. CDR3 coding DNA: TGTGCCAGCAGTTTTCGGGGACAGGGTAATCAGCCCCAGCATTTT.